This T cell receptor beta chain was identified during a study of blood T cell repertoires in COVID-19 (dated by TCRdb to the early 2020s). For the study in its entirety: Samples from collaborators originated in the United States, Italy and Spain and spanned both the acute and convalescent phases of COVID-19. Deeply sampled blood TCRbeta repertoires from subjects exposed to, actively infected with, or recovered from COVID-19 were included in the dataset. A freely available public database, intended as a resource for researchers studying the immune response to SARS-CoV-2, is where the repertoires were released. Sample metadata almost always included a de-identified subject ID, COVID-19 status, age in years and sex. Where available, HLA class I and class II types were obtained from metadata supplied by the sample provider rather than from assay-based typing. The samples were drawn from the first 160 participants of the ongoing ImmuneRACE study and from some 1,300 subjects provided by 6 global collaborators. The material from the prospective study consisted of cDNA or gDNA derived from T cells, B-cell-depleted T cells, or PBMCs. Overall study outcomes, separate from this receptor: The quantity of clinical and demographic metadata differed by source and by participant and was supplied without curation.

From a lookup of the germline V gene, CDR1 and CDR2 are SGHTA and FQGNSA. Clipping removes 4 bases from V and 7 bases from J, with 12 as the unmatched junction base count. The cysteine opens and the phenylalanine closes a CDR3 of 17 amino acids. Only the CDR3 region is kept as DNA, spanning 51 bases read in frame from base 1. The immunoSEQ Assay, a bias-controlled multiplex PCR, was used to amplify TCRbeta CDR3 regions from genomic DNA. The published analysis was carried out like this. The number of nucleated cells in each sample was estimated by amplification of reference gene primers within the assay. Sequence reads were collapsed and filtered to measure the absolute abundance of every unique TCRbeta CDR3 rearrangement. Productive Simpson clonality was computed per sample as the square root of Simpson's diversity index over productive rearrangements. As stored in TCRdb, this immuneACCESS dataset retains in-frame rearrangements with V and J assigned. A fraction of the clones does not appear; measured against another copy, unresolved V genes explain less than half of the discrepancy, and the remainder lacks a known reason. The V and J calls and the clone size are those of that table, but D and trimming were determined from the DNA. A total of tens of thousands of clones appear in this sample, 70% to 85% of them only once. 11% of the sample is in the top ten clones.

In Seattle, one collaborating source enrolled patients while the infection was active and tracked those patients longitudinally over the course of disease. Each collaborating institution followed its own protocols to collect whole blood in K2EDTA tubes. For TCRbeta analysis, collaborator samples were shipped as frozen whole blood, as isolated PBMCs, or as DNA extracted from either sample type. As for this clone: This receptor's antigen is unknown. The input lacks base qualities; no much larger clone sits a single base away.

The clonotype was recovered from an elderly man with COVID-19, enrolled during active disease. The sample taken for sequencing was peripheral blood. The chain is assembled from TRBV7-2 and TRBJ1-4, with TRBD1 identical over 10 junction bases. The sequenced DNA: TGTGCCAGCAGCTCTCGACAGGGGGCAATTGTTGGTGAAAAACTGTTTTTT. Translated, this gives CASSSRQGAIVGEKLFF.